One and the same sample provided the 21 T cell receptor beta chains below, sequenced in a study of patients and donors after allogeneic stem cell transplantation (TCRdb year 2020). The library was made by RT-PCR. Sequencing was performed on a NextSeq 550. TCRdb ran its own pipeline on the public reads, namely fastp trimming at Q25 and MiXCR clone calling, and kept in-frame beta chains. Rows are unified per CDR3 protein, each entry keeping the most common DNA and genes. A total of 150,000 to 250,000 distinct CDR3 sequences appear in this sample, less than 45% of them only once. Approximately 32% of the sample rests with the top ten. The specimen was blood, either unsorted or a sorted T cell fraction (not recorded which). Source of these receptors: a human donor who was either an allogeneic HSCT recipient or a stem cell or donor lymphocyte infusion donor (not recorded which). It is not recorded whose cells these are; they may come from a transplant donor.

The chain carries TRBV29-1 and TRBJ1-2; D unclear. Trimming took off 7 bases at V and 2 bases at J, with 8 bases between the two ends. The CDR3 sequence is 11 residues long. Germline V CDR1 and CDR2: SQVTM, ANQGSEA. The CDR3 sequence is CSALSNYGYTF. The CDR3 nucleotides read TGCAGCGCGTTGTCGAACTATGGCTACACCTTC.

This clonotype was detected many times. The rearrangement joins TRBV12-3 or TRBV12-4 to TRBJ1-5; D gene ambiguous. This CDR3 region has 14 residues. The V gene lost 3 bases and the J gene lost 0 bases, with 6 bases spanning the gap. The CDR3 spells CASSLSGSNQPQHF. The DNA of the CDR3 is TGTGCCAGCAGTTTGTCAGGTAGCAATCAGCCCCAGCATTTT.

The genes are TRBV5-1 and TRBJ1-1; D not certain. Germline V gene sequence: CDR1 SGHRS, CDR2 YFSETQ. Trimming pared 1 base from V and 0 bases from J, leaving 10 bases between. This CDR3 has 15 residues. As DNA, the CDR3 is TGCGCCAGCAGCTTGTATCCAGACTTGAACACTGAAGCTTTCTTT. Translated, it gives CASSLYPDLNTEAFF.

There are many counts of this clonotype. The chain recombines TRBV5-1 with TRBJ1-3; weak D call: TRBD1 (5 bases). Trimming pared 4 bases from V and 2 bases from J, leaving 10 bases between. Looked up from germline, CDR1 is SGHRS and CDR2 is YFSETQ. This CDR3 contains 14 residues. The CDR3, as DNA: TGCGCCAGCAGCCCCACGGGACCTGGAAACACCATATATTTT. Residues: CASSPTGPGNTIYF.

This clonotype has only a few counts. V and J are TRBV5-4 and TRBJ1-1, with 9 positions matching TRBD1. V dropped 4 bases and J dropped 5; count of bases not matched to a gene: 9. Per the germline V gene, CDR1 is SGHNT and CDR2 is YYREEE (reference sequence). The CDR3 consists of 15 residues. This CDR3 is CASSPPGQGRTEAFF. As DNA, the CDR3 is TGTGCCAGCAGCCCACCGGGACAGGGTCGAACTGAAGCTTTCTTT.

In this sample, this clonotype is large. The chain uses TRBV7-9 and TRBJ1-6; 11 nucleotides match TRBD1. Germline CDR1 is SEHNR and CDR2 is FQNEAQ (reference sequence). The CDR3 runs 14 residues. The V gene end was trimmed by 6 bases and the J gene end by 5 bases; junction bases not matched to a gene: 0. The CDR3 sequence: CASRGQGDNSPLHF. The CDR3 region has the DNA TGTGCCAGCAGGGGACAGGGGGATAATTCACCCCTCCACTTT.

This clonotype was recorded many times. This chain connects TRBV5-1 to TRBJ1-6; D unresolved. This CDR3 is built from 15 residues. CDR1 SGHRS and CDR2 YFSETQ come from the germline V gene. The V end was cut by 0 bases, the J end by 6 bases, with 10 bases between. CDR3 DNA: TGCGCCAGCAGCTTGGAGGTGGCCGGTAATTCACCCCTCCACTTT. This encodes CASSLEVAGNSPLHF.

The chain links TRBV9 to TRBJ2-2; D perhaps matches TRBD2 (5 bases). This CDR3 region has 15 residues. Trimming removed 3 bases at V and 5 bases at J, with 14 bases between. Germline CDR1 is SGDLS and CDR2 is YYNGEE. CDR3: CASSGTDEPTGELFF. In nucleotides, the CDR3 is TGTGCCAGCAGCGGGACTGACGAACCTACCGGGGAGCTGTTTTTT.

This clonotype was counted only a few times. This chain links TRBV7-2 with TRBJ1-2; D may be TRBD1 (5 bases). CDR1 is SGHTA and CDR2 is FQGNSA in the germline V gene. Trimming removed 5 bases at V and 5 bases at J, with 15 bases between. CDR3 length: 14 residues. The CDR3 spells CASSTPGGAYGYTF. The CDR3 DNA reads TGTGCCAGCAGCACCCCGGGAGGGGCGTATGGCTACACCTTC.

The V gene is TRBV20-1, the J gene TRBJ2-7, with a possible D match to TRBD1 (6 bases). CDR3 length equals 12 residues. The V gene's germline CDR1 is DFQATT and CDR2 SNEGSKA (reference sequence). The V gene lost 5 bases and the J gene lost 1 base, with 9 bases spanning the gap. The CDR3 spells CSAPGASYEQYF. The CDR3, as DNA: TGCAGTGCTCCAGGGGCTTCCTACGAGCAGTACTTC.

Regarding this clonotype: The DNA is omitted, as the CDR3 cannot be located on it reliably, and the CDR3 follows TCRdb's listing. The V call is TRBV7-9, the J call TRBJ1-5; TRBD1 is taken as the D call from the table, unchecked against the DNA. Germline CDR1 reads SEHNR; CDR2 reads FQNEAQ (reference sequence). The CDR3 is 18 residues long, ends included. The CDR3 protein is CASSLFFGTDRDVQPQHF.

The rearrangement links TRBV12-3 or TRBV12-4 to TRBJ2-7; 8 bases fit TRBD2. With V trimmed by 4 bases and J by 6 bases, 5 bases remained unmatched. The CDR3 extends over 13 amino acids. The chain's CDR3 is CASSSSGTSEQYF. The CDR3 DNA reads as TGTGCCAGCAGTTCTTCCGGGACTAGCGAGCAGTACTTC.

The rearrangement links TRBV19 to TRBJ1-1; unclear D gene. CDR3 length: 12 residues. V was trimmed by 7 bases and J by 1 base, leaving 7 bases between them. Germline V gene sequence: CDR1 LNHDA, CDR2 SQIVND (reference sequence). This CDR3 is CASNLGNTEAFF. The DNA for the CDR3 is TGTGCCAGTAACTTGGGGAACACTGAAGCTTTCTTT.

V and J are TRBV28 and TRBJ2-2; 7 nucleotides match TRBD2. In germline, CDR1 is MDHEN, CDR2 SYDVKM. Trimming removed 2 bases from V and 2 bases from J; junction bases left unmatched: 2. This CDR3 contains 15 residues. The CDR3 here is CASSLPSGNTGELFF. CDR3 nucleotide sequence: TGTGCCAGCAGTTTACCTAGCGGAAACACCGGGGAGCTGTTTTTT.

The rearrangement joins TRBV4-1 to TRBJ1-5, with D unclear. V was clipped by 8 bases and J by 2 bases, with 13 bases between them. CDR3 length: 14 residues. Germline V gene lookup returns CDR1 MGHRA and CDR2 YSYEKL. DNA for the CDR3: TGCGCCAGCCGTCAGGAATATGGCAATCAGCCCCAGCATTTT. This codes for CASRQEYGNQPQHF.

The chain links TRBV27 to TRBJ1-5; TRBD1 might be the D (6 bases). Germline V gene data show CDR1 as MNHEY and CDR2 as SMNVEV (reference sequence). The CDR3 length is 15 residues. Trimming stripped 2 bases from V and 6 bases from J, with 14 bases between. In DNA form, the CDR3 reads TGTGCCAGCAGTTTAGGTTCGGGGGCGATTCAGCCCCAGCATTTT. This encodes CASSLGSGAIQPQHF.

This chain links TRBV15 with TRBJ2-3; 9 bases match TRBD1. Germline V gene sequence: CDR1 LNHNV, CDR2 YYDKDF (reference sequence). V lost 6 bases to trimming and J lost 3 bases; unmatched junction nucleotides: 10. The CDR3 sequence is 16 residues long. Here the CDR3 reads CATSRQGGSITDTQYF. CDR3 nucleotide sequence: TGTGCCACCAGTAGACAGGGGGGGTCGATTACAGATACGCAGTATTTT.

V is TRBV7-2 and J is TRBJ2-3; 10 nucleotides align to TRBD2. Per germline, CDR1 SGHTA and CDR2 FQGNSA. The CDR3 totals 15 residues. The J segment lost 1 base and the V segment lost 5 bases, leaving 3 bases of the junction unmatched. CDR3: CASSRGLAGTDTQYF. DNA of the CDR3: TGTGCCAGCAGCCGAGGACTAGCGGGCACAGATACGCAGTATTTT.

The chain uses TRBV6-5 and TRBJ2-7; D is perhaps TRBD1 (5 bases). The CDR3 extends over 14 amino acids. Germline V gene lookup returns CDR1 MNHEY and CDR2 SVGAGI. The germline V and J ends were trimmed by 7 bases and 2 bases, with 15 bases remaining between them. CDR3 DNA sequence: TGTGCCAGCACCCCCAGGGCGCCACCCTACGAGCAGTACTTC. Translation: CASTPRAPPYEQYF.

In its sample, this clonotype was seen once. CDR3 sequence: CAISVRGAHTDTQYF. CDR3 nucleotide sequence: TGTGCCATCAGTGTGAGGGGGGCGCATACAGATACGCAGTATTTT. The chain uses TRBV10-3 and TRBJ2-3; D assignment may be TRBD1 or TRBD2 (6 bases each). The germline gives CDR1 ENHRY, CDR2 SYGVKD. V shed 4 bases and J shed 3 bases, with 14 bases lying between them. This CDR3 is 15 amino acids long.

CDR3 nucleotide sequence: TGCGCCAGCAGCCAAGATTCGGGACCGCGGGTACTCCCGGACACTGAAGCTTTCTTT. Translated: CASSQDSGPRVLPDTEAFF. The rearrangement joins TRBV4-1 to TRBJ1-1; tentatively, D is TRBD1 (5 bases). Germline-derived CDR1 and CDR2 are MGHRA and YSYEKL. The CDR3 sequence is 19 residues long. V dropped 0 bases and J dropped 3 bases, with 23 bases sitting between them.